This T cell receptor beta chain was sequenced in a study of T-cell reconstitution after alpha-beta-depleted transplantation in children. Construction of the TCRbeta library involved unique molecular identifiers. TCRdb ran MiXCR on the PCR reads and lists one entry per CDR3 protein. Here the sample spans approximately 210,000 distinct CDR3 sequences, approximately 19% being singletons. This clonotype came up a few times. Trimming took 2 bases from V and 8 from J, leaving 15 bases between them. Germline V gene lookup returns CDR1 MNHEY and CDR2 SVGEGT. The CDR3 runs 14 residues. The source of this sequence is a male patient between 2 and 9 years old who had a stem cell transplant for acute lymphoblastic leukemia, so the T cells may come from the graft donor. V and J are TRBV6-2 or TRBV6-3 and TRBJ1-1; D might be TRBD1 (5 bases). This specimen consisted of PBMCs, mostly from graft donor cells, obtained 360 days after TCRalphabeta/CD19-depleted stem cell transplant. Written as DNA, the CDR3 is TGTGCCAGCAGTTACCCCCAATCGGGGCAGGAAGCTTTCTTT. It is translated as CASSYPQSGQEAFF.